Given below is one TCR beta chain in context. Trimming cost V 7 bases and J 4 bases, with 9 bases left between them. The CDR3 extends over 11 amino acids. Germline-derived CDR1 and CDR2 are SGDLS and YYNGEE. Using immunoSEQ multiplex PCR, the repertoire was profiled, and TCRdb retains in-frame clones only, with some absent. This sample has about 8,300 clones, with around 85% found just once. The data were taken from a study of immune evolution from preneoplasia to lung adenocarcinoma. Histologic diagnosis was independently verified by two lung pathologists. Premalignant or tumor cells were enriched by macro-dissection after pathologic assessment.

The rearrangement links TRBV9 to TRBJ2-7; D is possibly TRBD2 (5 bases). The sample comprised FFPE minimally invasive lung adenocarcinoma tissue. This clonotype was obtained from a person aged 70 to 79 with lung adenocarcinoma. CDR3 residues: CASGGGYEQYF. As DNA, the CDR3 is TGTGCCAGCGGAGGAGGTTACGAGCAGTACTTC.